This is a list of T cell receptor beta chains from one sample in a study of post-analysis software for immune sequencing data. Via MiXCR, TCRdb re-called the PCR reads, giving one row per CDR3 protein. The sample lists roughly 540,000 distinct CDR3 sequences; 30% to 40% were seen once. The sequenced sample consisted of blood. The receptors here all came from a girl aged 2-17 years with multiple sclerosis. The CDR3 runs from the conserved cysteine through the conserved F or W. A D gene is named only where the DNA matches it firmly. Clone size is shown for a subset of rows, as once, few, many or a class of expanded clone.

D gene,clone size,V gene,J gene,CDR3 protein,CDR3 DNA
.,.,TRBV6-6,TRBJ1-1,CASSYRARGNTEAFF,TGTGCCAGCAGTTACAGGGCCCGTGGGAACACTGAAGCTTTCTTT
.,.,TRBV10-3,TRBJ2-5,CAIRESTGVETQYF,TGTGCCATCAGGGAGTCGACGGGGGTAGAGACCCAGTACTTC
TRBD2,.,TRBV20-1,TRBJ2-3,CSAREGSGGSNTQYF,TGCAGTGCTAGAGAGGGTAGCGGGGGTTCAAATACGCAGTATTTT
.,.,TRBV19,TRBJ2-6,CASSKRTNLVEISGANVLTF,TGTGCCAGTAGTAAAAGGACCAATTTAGTGGAAATCTCTGGGGCCAACGTCCTGACTTTC
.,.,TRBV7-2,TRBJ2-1,CASSSRFGRGVVNEQFF,TGTGCCAGCAGCTCTAGATTTGGACGAGGGGTAGTGAATGAGCAGTTCTTC
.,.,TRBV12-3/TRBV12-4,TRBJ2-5,CASSFDGGETQYF,TGTGCCAGCAGTTTTGACGGTGGAGAGACCCAGTACTTC
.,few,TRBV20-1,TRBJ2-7,CSARDVYYEQYF,TGCAGTGCTAGAGACGTTTACTACGAGCAGTACTTC
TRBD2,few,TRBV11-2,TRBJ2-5,CASSFGTTIIRQETQYF,TGTGCCAGCAGCTTTGGGACTACAATTATCCGACAAGAGACCCAGTACTTC
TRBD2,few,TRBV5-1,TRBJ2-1,CASSHNSGSSYNEQFF,TGCGCCAGCAGCCACAATAGCGGGAGCTCCTACAATGAGCAGTTCTTC
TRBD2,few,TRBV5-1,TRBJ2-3,CASSLARTSLDTQYF,TGCGCCAGCAGCTTGGCGCGGACTAGCCTTGATACGCAGTATTTT
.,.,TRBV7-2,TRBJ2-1,CASSLARETQFF,TGTGCCAGCAGCTTAGCTCGGGAGACCCAGTTCTTC
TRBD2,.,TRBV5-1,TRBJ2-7,CASSLEGSGLYEQYF,TGCGCCAGCAGCTTGGAAGGTAGCGGGTTGTACGAGCAGTACTTC
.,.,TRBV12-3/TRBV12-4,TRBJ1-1,CASSLGTVMGNTEAFF,TGTGCCAGCAGTTTGGGGACGGTGATGGGGAACACTGAAGCTTTCTTT
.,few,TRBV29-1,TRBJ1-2,CSVVTGGVGRGYTF,TGCAGCGTTGTGACAGGCGGGGTTGGACGAGGCTACACCTTC
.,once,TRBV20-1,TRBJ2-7,CSAFTQGDEQYF,TGCAGTGCTTTTACACAGGGAGACGAGCAGTACTTC
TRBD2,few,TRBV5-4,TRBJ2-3,CASSYQRGADTQYF,TGTGCCAGCAGCTACCAGCGGGGAGCAGATACGCAGTATTTT
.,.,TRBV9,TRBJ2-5,CASSVGGAQETQYF,TGTGCCAGCAGCGTAGGGGGGGCCCAAGAGACCCAGTACTTC
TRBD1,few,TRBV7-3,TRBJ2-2,CASSEDRGGKTGELFF,TGTGCCAGCAGCGAAGACAGGGGAGGCAAAACCGGGGAGCTGTTTTTT
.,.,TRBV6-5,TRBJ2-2,CASSRTVNTGELFF,TGTGCCAGCAGCCGGACAGTAAACACCGGGGAGCTGTTTTTT
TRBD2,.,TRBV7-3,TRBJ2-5,CASSLGLAEETRYF,TGTGCCAGCAGCTTAGGGCTAGCGGAAGAGACCCGGTACTTC
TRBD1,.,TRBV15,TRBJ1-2,CATSRAIAGGYGYTF,TGTGCCACCAGCAGAGCCATTGCAGGGGGCTATGGCTACACCTTC
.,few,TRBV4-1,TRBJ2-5,CASSQVGASQETQYF,TGCGCCAGCAGCCAAGTTGGGGCCAGCCAAGAGACCCAGTACTTC
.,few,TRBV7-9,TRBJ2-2,CAGALGRTNTGELFF,TGTGCCGGGGCCCTAGGACGGACGAACACCGGGGAGCTGTTTTTT
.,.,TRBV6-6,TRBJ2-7,CASSGLGGRSYNEQYF,TGTGCCAGCAGTGGTTTGGGGGGGCGCTCCTACAATGAGCAGTACTTC
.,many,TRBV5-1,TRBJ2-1,CASSKLSALEQFF,TGCGCCAGCAGCAAGCTTAGCGCCCTTGAGCAGTTCTTC
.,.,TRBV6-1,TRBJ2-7,CASRAGSDEQYF,TGTGCCAGCAGAGCAGGGTCCGACGAGCAGTACTTC
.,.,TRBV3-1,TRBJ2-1,CASSQDPAGRNEQFF,TGTGCCAGCAGCCAAGATCCCGCAGGGCGGAATGAGCAGTTCTTC
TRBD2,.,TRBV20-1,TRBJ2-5,CSALAGRETQYF,TGCAGTGCCCTAGCGGGGAGAGAGACCCAGTACTTC
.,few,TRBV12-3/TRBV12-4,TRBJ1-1,CASSPYPSLNTEAFF,TGTGCCAGCAGCCCTTATCCCTCACTTAACACTGAAGCTTTCTTT
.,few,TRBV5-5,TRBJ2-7,CASSLDLGGTNSYEQYF,TGTGCCAGCAGCTTGGACCTGGGCGGGACAAACTCCTACGAGCAGTACTTC
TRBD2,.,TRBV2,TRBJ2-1,CASSESLAGEQFF,TGTGCCAGCAGTGAATCCCTAGCGGGCGAGCAGTTCTTC
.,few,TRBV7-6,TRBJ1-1,CASSLNPGLNTEAFF,TGTGCCAGCAGCTTAAACCCAGGGTTGAACACTGAAGCTTTCTTT
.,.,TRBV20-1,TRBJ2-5,CSAPTGTSWETQYF,TGCAGTGCCCCAACCGGGACTTCGTGGGAGACCCAGTACTTC